A single sample is the source of the 20 T cell receptor beta chains below, sequenced in a study of response to subunit inactivated influenza vaccine. TCRdb passed the RT-PCR reads through MiXCR, listing each CDR3 protein once. Here the sample spans more than 550,000 distinct CDR3 sequences, about 11% being singletons. The same data also contributed to another study, on T cells expressing NK-cell markers. That publication notes: TCR beta cDNA was generated via 5'RACE template switching incorporating UMIs.

The sample here was PBMCs from blood, taken on the day of vaccination. All receptors derive from a man aged 45 to 65 who received an inactivated influenza vaccine.

This clonotype was found a few times. The chain uses TRBV7-2 and TRBJ2-7; D remains unclear. The CDR3 length is 13 residues. V lost 4 bases and J lost 5, with 12 bases in between. Germline V gives CDR1 SGHTA, CDR2 FQGNSA. Here the CDR3 reads CASSSPLVHEQYF. The CDR3 coding sequence is TGTGCCAGCAGCTCCCCCCTCGTCCACGAGCAGTACTTC.

The rearrangement joins TRBV28 to TRBJ2-7, with TRBD2 identical over 12 bases. CDR1 MDHEN and CDR2 SYDVKM come from the germline V gene. The CDR3 is 21 amino acids. Losses at the gene ends were 4 bases for V and 6 bases for J; bases not matched to a gene: 25. The CDR3 here is CASSSIALFGLAGRLFLEQYF. The CDR3 bases are TGTGCCAGCAGTTCCATCGCCCTTTTCGGACTAGCGGGGCGGCTGTTCCTCGAGCAGTACTTC.

V and J are TRBV10-3 and TRBJ2-2; TRBD1 is a possible D gene (6 bases). Between the trimmed V and J ends, which lost 0 bases and 1 base, there was a span of 12 bases. Germline assignment: CDR1 ENHRY and CDR2 SYGVKD. The CDR3 has 17 residues. CDR3 in amino acids: CAISESAKTGNTGELFF. The CDR3 DNA follows: TGTGCCATCAGTGAGTCGGCTAAGACAGGGAACACCGGGGAGCTGTTTTTT.

This clonotype was observed a few times. The chain uses TRBV5-1 and TRBJ2-1; D not resolved. The length of the CDR3 is 15 residues. V lost 0 bases and J 6 bases, leaving 13 bases between the germline ends. Germline values: CDR1 SGHRS, CDR2 YFSETQ. CDR3 sequence reads: CASSLVVGESNEQFF. CDR3 nucleotides: TGCGCCAGCAGCTTGGTAGTGGGCGAGTCCAATGAGCAGTTCTTC. Based on the CDR3 plus reference TRBV5-1 and TRBJ2-1, the full variable domain is KAGVTQTPRYLIKTRGQQVTLSCSPISGHRSVSWYQQTPGQGLQFLFEYFSETQRNKGNFPGRFSGRQFSNSRSEMNVSTLELGDSALYLCASSLVVGESNEQFFGPGTRLTVL.

This clonotype has just a few counts. V gene TRBV12-3 or TRBV12-4 combines with J gene TRBJ2-2; 7 nucleotides line up with TRBD1. The trim removed 7 bases at V and 5 bases at J, leaving 7 bases unmatched. CDR3 length equals 14 residues. The CDR3: CASTLTGSTGELFF. The CDR3 nucleotides are TGTGCCAGCACCCTGACAGGGAGTACCGGGGAGCTGTTTTTT.

The sample holds a few counts of this clonotype. V and J are TRBV19 and TRBJ2-3, with TRBD2 matching 9 bases. Losses at the gene ends were 5 bases for V and 5 bases for J; bases not matched to a gene: 2. CDR1 is LNHDA, CDR2 SQIVND, per germline (reference sequence). The CDR3 extends over 13 amino acids. The CDR3 loop reads CASSWREGDTQYF. As DNA, the CDR3 is TGTGCCAGTAGTTGGCGGGAGGGAGATACGCAGTATTTT.

V is TRBV5-1 and J is TRBJ1-6, with TRBD1 identical over 7 bases. The J segment lost 5 bases and the V segment lost 0 bases, leaving 8 bases of the junction unmatched. The CDR3 consists of 17 residues. In germline, CDR1 is SGHRS, CDR2 YFSETQ. The CDR3 loop is CASSLAYRDRDNSPLHF. CDR3 DNA sequence: TGCGCCAGCAGCTTGGCATACCGGGACAGAGATAATTCACCCCTCCACTTT.

This clonotype turned up a few times. The genes are TRBV5-1 and TRBJ1-2; TRBD1 is a possible D gene (5 bases). This CDR3 spans 14 amino acids. Germline loops: CDR1 SGHRS, CDR2 YFSETQ. The V end lost 3 bases, the J end lost 2 bases, and 11 bases lay between the germline ends. CDR3 nucleotides: TGCGCCAGCAGCTCCTCCGGGGGGAACTATGGCTACACCTTC. Translated, it gives CASSSSGGNYGYTF.

The chain uses TRBV28 and TRBJ2-7; D tentatively fits TRBD1 or TRBD2 (5 bases each). Germline values: CDR1 MDHEN, CDR2 SYDVKM. The CDR3 spans 19 residues. V gave up 4 bases and J gave up 0 bases, with 25 bases separating them. The CDR3 sequence is CASSSEGIRLSGLSYEQYF. As DNA, the CDR3 is TGTGCCAGCAGTTCAGAGGGGATTCGGTTGAGCGGACTCTCCTACGAGCAGTACTTC.

This chain links TRBV28 with TRBJ1-5; 8 nucleotides agree with TRBD1. The CDR3 is made up of 16 amino acids. CDR1 MDHEN and CDR2 SYDVKM come from the germline V gene. Trimming cost V 6 bases and J 4 bases; bases outside gene matches: 11. CDR3 coding DNA: TGTGCCAGCAGCCCAATTTACAGGGGGAGGAATCAGCCCCAGCATTTT. It codes for CASSPIYRGRNQPQHF.

The rearrangement uses TRBV12-3 or TRBV12-4 and TRBJ2-7; the match to TRBD1 covers 7 bases. CDR3 size: 15 residues. After removal of 4 bases from V and 4 bases from J, the junction contained 10 bases not matched to a gene. The CDR3 protein is CASSSNRQGSYEQYF. The DNA of the CDR3 is TGTGCCAGCAGTTCCAATCGACAGGGTTCGTACGAGCAGTACTTC.

This clonotype was detected only once. The chain recombines TRBV5-1 with TRBJ2-1; D is uncertain. Germline lookup yields CDR1 SGHRS and CDR2 YFSETQ. Trimming stripped 6 bases from V and 0 bases from J, with 13 bases between. The CDR3 consists of 15 residues. This CDR3 reads CASNIVEGSYNEQFF. CDR3 coding DNA: TGCGCCAGCAACATTGTGGAAGGCTCCTACAATGAGCAGTTCTTC.

In its sample, this clonotype was seen once. CDR3 loop: CSARPVTGTEAFF. CDR3 in DNA: TGCAGTGCCCGGCCCGTCACTGGCACTGAAGCTTTCTTT. The chain employs TRBV20-1 and TRBJ1-1; D remains ambiguous. The CDR3 sequence is 13 residues long. V was trimmed by 6 bases and J by 4 bases, leaving 15 bases between them. Germline V gene data show CDR1 as DFQATT and CDR2 as SNEGSKA (reference sequence).

V and J are TRBV7-9 and TRBJ2-3; no clear D gene. V was shortened by 11 bases and J by 2 bases, with 8 bases between the two germline ends. Germline V lookup: CDR1 SEHNR, CDR2 FQNEAQ (reference sequence). The CDR3 is made up of 11 amino acids. CDR3 bases: TGTGCCTGCGGATACACAGATACGCAGTATTTT. Residues: CACGYTDTQYF.

This chain links TRBV4-1 with TRBJ2-3; 9 bases line up with TRBD2. The CDR3 loop spans 16 amino acids. Germline V lookup: CDR1 MGHRA, CDR2 YSYEKL. The ends lost 1 base at V and 6 bases at J; junction bases unmatched: 8. The CDR3 DNA is TGCGCCAGCAGCCAAGTGGGCGGGGGGGCCCGGGATACGCAGTATTTT. Its translation is CASSQVGGGARDTQYF.

The V gene is TRBV10-3, the J gene TRBJ2-7, with 9 bases fitting TRBD2. J was trimmed by 1 base and V by 6 bases; bases with no gene match: 7. Germline-derived CDR1 and CDR2 are ENHRY and SYGVKD. This CDR3 has 15 amino acids. Here the CDR3 DNA reads TGTGCCATCAGGGCTAGCGGGATGGGTTCCTACGAGCAGTACTTC. The encoded protein is CAIRASGMGSYEQYF.

This clonotype has a count of ten or more. CDR3 region: CASTSGAPYEQYF. Written as DNA, the CDR3 is TGTGCCAGCACCTCAGGGGCCCCCTACGAGCAGTACTTC. The V call is TRBV28, the J call TRBJ2-7; D is possibly TRBD1 (6 bases). Per germline, CDR1 MDHEN and CDR2 SYDVKM. V gave up 7 bases and J gave up 2 bases, with 12 bases separating them. The CDR3 spans 13 residues. Based on the CDR3 plus reference TRBV28 and TRBJ2-7, the full variable domain is DVKVTQSSRYLVKRTGEKVFLECVQDMDHENMFWYRQDPGLGLRLIYFSYDVKMKEKGDIPEGYSVSREKKERFSLILESASTNQTSMYLCASTSGAPYEQYFGPGTRLTVT.

The gene calls are TRBV12-3 or TRBV12-4 and TRBJ1-2, with a tentative D call TRBD1 (6 bases). Trimming shortened V by 3 bases and J by 4 bases, and 15 bases separated the two germline ends. This CDR3 has 15 amino acids. The CDR3 bases are TGTGCCAGCAGTTTTGTGGGGGGCCTGACCTATGGCTACACCTTC. Its protein is CASSFVGGLTYGYTF.

J is TRBJ2-3 and V is TRBV20-1, with D possibly TRBD2 on 6 matching bases. V lost 1 base, J lost 2 bases, and 19 bases lay in between. The CDR3 is 17 residues long. Looked up from germline, CDR1 is DFQATT and CDR2 is SNEGSKA (reference sequence). The CDR3 sequence is CSARVAGITTNTDTQYF. The CDR3 DNA follows: TGCAGTGCTAGAGTGGCGGGAATAACCACGAACACAGATACGCAGTATTTT.

A few counts support this clonotype. The chain is built from TRBV30 and TRBJ2-7; D is ambiguous. The CDR3 totals 13 residues. The germline CDR1 and CDR2 sequences are GTSNPN and SVGIG (reference sequence). V shed 0 bases and J shed 4 bases, with 10 bases lying between them. The CDR3 nucleotides read TGTGCCTGGAGTGTAAGAGGACCTTACGAGCAGTACTTC. It is translated as CAWSVRGPYEQYF.